This paragraph covers one T cell receptor (beta chain) sequence. The data were obtained in a study of blood T cell repertoires in COVID-19. Across the whole study: Acute and convalescent COVID-19 samples came from the United States, Italy and Spain.

The V gene's germline CDR1 is ENHRY and CDR2 SYGVKD. With 4 bases removed from V and 8 bases from J, the gap between germline ends came to 17 bases. The CDR3 contains 14 residues. Using immunoSEQ multiplex PCR, the repertoire was profiled, and TCRdb retains in-frame clones only, with some absent. Of about 210,000 clones in the sample, less than 85% were seen once. The TCR comes from an older woman with acute or convalescent COVID-19. The sequenced material came from peripheral blood. The genes are TRBV10-3 and TRBJ1-2, with D possibly matching TRBD1 (6 bases). The CDR3 sequence: CAISGGLTVNGYTF. CDR3 coding DNA: TGTGCCATCAGTGGGGGGCTTACGGTAAACGGCTACACCTTC.